This record looks at one T cell receptor beta chain sequence and its context. Its antigen is not known. CDR3 length: 15 residues. Germline V gene lookup returns CDR1 MNHEY and CDR2 SVGAGI. No DNA is given; TCRdb re-called the 5' RACE reads and lists each CDR3 protein once. In all, the sample yields hundreds of thousands of distinct CDR3 sequences. This entry comes from a study of T cells expressing NK-cell markers. Overall study findings and caveats: Four donors likewise had their CD3+CD56-NKG2C+ fraction led by these clonotypes.

Specimen: blood T cells: a sorted CD56 or NKG2C T cell subset, CD4+ or CD8+ T cells, or bulk PBMC T cells (not recorded which). V gene TRBV6-5 combines with J gene TRBJ1-2. The TCR sequence derives from a man aged 18 to 70 in good health. The CDR3 spells CASSYRDSQGDGYTF.